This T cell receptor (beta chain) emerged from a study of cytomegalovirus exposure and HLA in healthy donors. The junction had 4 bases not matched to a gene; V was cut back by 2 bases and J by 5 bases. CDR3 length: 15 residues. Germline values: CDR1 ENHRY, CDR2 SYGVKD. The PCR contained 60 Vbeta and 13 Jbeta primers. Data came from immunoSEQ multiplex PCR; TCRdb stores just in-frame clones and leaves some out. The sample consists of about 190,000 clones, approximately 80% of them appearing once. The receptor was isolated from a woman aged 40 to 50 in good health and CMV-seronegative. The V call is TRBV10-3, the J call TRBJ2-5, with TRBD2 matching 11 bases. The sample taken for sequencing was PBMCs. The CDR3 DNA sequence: TGTGCCATCAGTGAGCTAGCGGGAGGACAGGAGACCCAGTACTTC. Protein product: CAISELAGGQETQYF.